The subject of this entry is one T cell receptor beta chain. The data were taken from a study of CD8+ T cells in alopecia areata. The germline gives CDR1 MDHEN, CDR2 SYDVKM. Trimming pared 4 bases from V and 1 base from J, leaving 7 bases between. This CDR3 is 13 amino acids long. It was cDNA, reverse transcribed from extracted RNA, that served as the sequencing template. TCRdb's copy holds only in-frame clones and misses some; the assay was immunoSEQ multiplex PCR. The sample includes 150,000 to 200,000 clones, nearly 60% seen only once; the top ten take more than 5.5%. Stated treatment: oral pan-JAK inhibitor, 5-10 mg twice daily.

Here the sequenced sample was CD4+ T cells sorted from blood, taken at week 24, from a patient treated with tofacitinib. V gene TRBV28 combines with J gene TRBJ2-5; TRBD1 is a possible D gene (6 bases). This clonotype originated in a human donor with alopecia areata. CDR3 sequence (DNA): TGTGCCAGCAGTTCGGACAGCCAAGAGACCCAGTACTTC. Translation: CASSSDSQETQYF.